The clone carrying this T cell receptor beta chain was detected many times. Antigen specificity is unknown. The sample belongs to a study of spatial heterogeneity in lung cancer. Study-wide background: Correlation of TCR transcript counts in tumor regions with a T cell module score from matched bulk RNA-seq was strong. Study-wide results and caveats: Ubiquitous and regional expanded TCR counts correlated with ubiquitous and regional nonsynonymous mutations, respectively. Tumoral mutation counts were tracked by counts of expanded intratumoral alpha and beta TCRs. Alpha and beta chain coverage of tumor T cells was estimated at about 7.6% and 13%, respectively.

CDR1 is SGHTA and CDR2 is FQGNSA in the germline V gene. There are 13 residues in the CDR3. V gave up 5 bases and J gave up 16 bases; unmatched junction bases: 7. Indicated time point: sample taken at primary tumor resection. Every TCR cDNA molecule bore a unique molecular identifier. TCRdb passed the 5' RACE reads through MiXCR, listing each CDR3 protein once. The sample records about 12,000 distinct CDR3 sequences, about 6.8% being singletons. The rearrangement joins TRBV7-2 to TRBJ2-4; 14 nucleotides line up with TRBD2. Here the sequenced sample was lung tumor tissue, taken at surgery. The TCR originated in a female donor with early-stage non-small cell lung cancer. The CDR3 loop is CASSAGTSGSNYF. In nucleotides, the CDR3 is TGTGCCAGCAGCGCCGGGACTAGCGGGAGCAATTACTTC.